Shown below are 24 T cell receptor beta chains from a single sample sequenced in a study of cytomegalovirus exposure and HLA in healthy donors. Researchers ran the PCR with 60 Vbeta and 13 Jbeta primers. The repertoire was sequenced with immunoSEQ multiplex PCR; TCRdb's copy has only in-frame clones and lacks some. The sample records fewer than 200,000 clones, around 68% being singletons. Material: PBMCs. Every receptor here comes from a man between 50 and 59 years old in good health and CMV-seronegative.

In this sample, this clone turned up a few times. V usage is TRBV9 and J usage is TRBJ2-3; 10 bases are a match to TRBD2. In germline, CDR1 is SGDLS, CDR2 YYNGEE. The CDR3 sequence is 18 residues long. The V segment lost 4 bases and the J segment 3 bases; nucleotides outside the gene matches: 14. Written as DNA, the CDR3 is TGTGCCAGCAGCCCCTACGAGAGCGGGGGGGCTTTAACAGATACGCAGTATTTT. This translates into CASSPYESGGALTDTQYF.

V is TRBV29-1 and J is TRBJ2-3, with D possibly TRBD2 on 6 matching bases. The CDR3 extends over 13 amino acids. Deletions cut 3 bases from V and 2 bases from J, with 9 bases between. From germline, CDR1 is SQVTM and CDR2 ANQGSEA. The CDR3 loop is CSVDGGATDTQYF. The CDR3 DNA is TGCAGCGTTGATGGCGGGGCCACAGATACGCAGTATTTT.

The chain carries TRBV9 and TRBJ2-3, with TRBD2 identical over 9 bases. Germline V gene sequence: CDR1 SGDLS, CDR2 YYNGEE. The J segment lost 1 base and the V segment lost 4 bases, leaving 10 bases of the junction unmatched. This CDR3 spans 17 amino acids. The DNA of the CDR3 is TGTGCCAGCAGCCCCCATGGGGTAGCGGGGGGCACAGATACGCAGTATTTT. Translating it yields CASSPHGVAGGTDTQYF.

The chain has TRBV6-5 and TRBJ1-5, with 8 bases aligning to TRBD1. The V segment lost 4 bases and the J segment 2 bases; nucleotides outside the gene matches: 4. The germline CDR1 and CDR2 sequences are MNHEY and SVGAGI. This CDR3 is built from 15 residues. The CDR3 nucleotides read TGTGCCAGCAGTTCGCAGGGACAGGGCAATCAGCCCCAGCATTTT. Translating it yields CASSSQGQGNQPQHF.

This clone was seen a handful of times. CDR3 DNA: TGTGCCAGCAGCCCAGACAGGGATGACTACGAGCAGTACTTC. Protein sequence: CASSPDRDDYEQYF. The chain links TRBV13 to TRBJ2-7; 7 bases line up with TRBD1. The CDR3 has 14 amino acids. The V gene end was trimmed by 5 bases and the J gene end by 3 bases; junction bases not matched to a gene: 7. Germline V lookup: CDR1 PRHDT, CDR2 FYEKMQ (reference sequence).

In this sample, this clone turned up once. The rearrangement joins TRBV7-9 to TRBJ1-2; TRBD1 agrees at 11 bases. V was clipped by 8 bases and J by 5 bases; unmatched bases: 10. The CDR3 length is 15 residues. CDR1 and CDR2 (germline): SEHNR, FQNEAQ (reference sequence). CDR3 protein: CASGVGQGAWYGYTF. The CDR3 nucleotides are TGTGCCAGCGGCGTTGGACAGGGGGCCTGGTATGGCTACACCTTC.

This chain joins TRBV28 and TRBJ1-6; weak D call: TRBD1 (5 bases). Per germline, CDR1 MDHEN and CDR2 SYDVKM. Trimming removed 4 bases from V and 7 bases from J, with 11 bases in between. The length of the CDR3 is 14 residues. CDR3 sequence: CASSYGRGNSPLHF. The DNA for the CDR3 is TGTGCCAGCAGTTACGGTAGGGGAAATTCACCCCTCCACTTT.

The chain couples TRBV11-2 to TRBJ2-3, with 10 bases matching TRBD1. Germline V gene lookup returns CDR1 SGHAT and CDR2 FQNNGV. With V trimmed by 6 bases and J by 2 bases, 8 bases remained unmatched. The CDR3 length is 16 residues. The chain's CDR3 is CASSLRDRGPTDTQYF. The CDR3 DNA reads as TGTGCCAGCAGTTTACGGGACAGGGGTCCCACAGATACGCAGTATTTT.

V gene TRBV9 combines with J gene TRBJ2-2; possibly TRBD1 for D (6 bases). The V end lost 4 bases, the J end lost 5 bases, and 9 bases lay between the germline ends. Germline V gives CDR1 SGDLS, CDR2 YYNGEE. The CDR3 has 13 amino acids. The CDR3 region is CASSIQGTGELFF. In DNA form, the CDR3 reads TGTGCCAGCAGCATACAGGGTACCGGGGAGCTGTTTTTT.

Comments on this clone: Other DNA sequences in this sample translate to the same CDR3. The rearrangement joins TRBV18 to TRBJ2-7, with D perhaps TRBD1 (5 bases). The CDR3 totals 15 residues. The V end lost 1 base, the J end lost 0 bases, and 10 bases lay between the germline ends. CDR1 and CDR2 from the germline V gene are KGHSH and LQKENI. CDR3 in amino acids: CASSPRQGASYEQYF. The CDR3 DNA is TGTGCCAGCTCACCACGGCAAGGGGCCTCCTACGAGCAGTACTTC.

V gene TRBV4-2 combines with J gene TRBJ2-7, with 8 bases fitting TRBD2. CDR1 is LGHNA and CDR2 is YNFKEQ in the germline V gene. V shed 5 bases, J shed 6 bases, and the junction held 3 bases outside the gene matches. The CDR3 contains 12 residues. CDR3 loop: CASSSGGREQYF. The CDR3 coding sequence is TGTGCCAGCAGCTCGGGGGGGCGCGAGCAGTACTTC.

The gene calls are TRBV4-3 and TRBJ1-1; D ambiguous. Trimming left V 0 bases short and J 10 bases short, with 18 bases between. Germline-derived CDR1 and CDR2 are LGHNA and YSLEER. The length of the CDR3 is 15 residues. As DNA, the CDR3 is TGCGCCAGCAGCCAAGAGGGAGGCCGACTAACACTAGCTTTCTTT. Protein sequence: CASSQEGGRLTLAFF.

The genes are TRBV19 and TRBJ1-5; D unclear. Germline lookup yields CDR1 LNHDA and CDR2 SQIVND (reference sequence). The length of the CDR3 is 14 residues. Trimming pared 2 bases from V and 6 bases from J, leaving 11 bases between. This CDR3 is CASSITAGGQPQHF. In DNA, the CDR3 is TGTGCCAGTAGTATAACGGCAGGAGGTCAGCCCCAGCATTTT.

This clone was seen a handful of times. The rearrangement links TRBV7-9 to TRBJ1-2, with 8 bases that match TRBD1. The CDR3 runs 15 residues. Losses at the gene ends were 1 base for V and 4 bases for J; bases not matched to a gene: 5. Germline loops: CDR1 SEHNR, CDR2 FQNEAQ (reference sequence). Here the CDR3 reads CASSLGQGAIYGYTF. CDR3 nucleotides: TGTGCCAGCAGCTTAGGTCAGGGGGCTATCTATGGCTACACCTTC.

The V call is TRBV6-6, the J call TRBJ1-1; D not resolved. With 6 bases removed from V and 3 bases from J, the gap between germline ends came to 14 bases. CDR3 size: 14 residues. Germline V gene lookup returns CDR1 MNHNY and CDR2 SVGAGI (reference sequence). CDR3 region: CASSPPGRYTEAFF. The DNA of the CDR3 is TGTGCCAGCAGCCCCCCCGGGAGATACACTGAAGCTTTCTTT.

This clone came up a few times. The rearrangement joins TRBV4-3 to TRBJ2-2, with 11 bases that match TRBD2. In germline, CDR1 is LGHNA, CDR2 YSLEER. Trimming cost V 4 bases and J 6 bases; bases outside gene matches: 4. This CDR3 spans 15 amino acids. In DNA form, the CDR3 reads TGCGCCAGCAGCCGCCTAGCGGGGGGCGCCGGGGAGCTGTTTTTT. Encoded protein: CASSRLAGGAGELFF.

V is TRBV5-6 and J is TRBJ1-1, with a tentative D call TRBD1 (6 bases). The CDR3 sequence is 14 residues long. Between the trimmed V and J ends, which lost 7 bases and 5 bases, there was a span of 18 bases. From germline, CDR1 is SGHDT and CDR2 YYEEEE. The DNA for the CDR3 is TGTGCCAGCTTGGGGGGGGGAGGGGGGACTGAAGCTTTCTTT. Its protein product is CASLGGGGGTEAFF.

V gene TRBV7-8 combines with J gene TRBJ1-5; 7 bases agree with TRBD1. The CDR3 has 15 residues. Germline loops: CDR1 SGHVS, CDR2 FQNEAQ. The V and J ends lost 5 bases and 0 bases, in that order; junction bases with no gene match: 4. CDR3 region: CASSKNRGSNQPQHF. CDR3 bases: TGTGCCAGCAGCAAAAACAGGGGTAGCAATCAGCCCCAGCATTTT. Based on the CDR3 plus reference TRBV7-8 and TRBJ1-5, the full variable domain is GAGVSQSPRYKVAKRGQDVALRCDPISGHVSLFWYQQALGQGPEFLTYFQNEAQLDKSGLPSDRFFAERPEGSVSTLKIQRTQQEDSAVYLCASSKNRGSNQPQHFGDGTRLSIL.

In this sample, this clone turned up a few times. The chain's CDR3 is CASSLDSGGGKNIQYF. In DNA, the CDR3 is TGTGCCAGCAGCTTAGACAGCGGGGGGGGCAAAAACATTCAGTACTTC. V gene TRBV7-2 combines with J gene TRBJ2-4; 10 bases line up with TRBD2. There are 16 residues in the CDR3. Unmatched junction bases numbered 3, after V lost 1 base and J lost 3 bases. Germline CDR1 is SGHTA and CDR2 is FQGNSA.

This chain uses TRBV4-1 with TRBJ1-4, with 8 bases that match TRBD1. The junction had 8 bases not matched to a gene; V was cut back by 6 bases and J by 8 bases. This CDR3 spans 14 amino acids. Germline V gene sequence: CDR1 MGHRA, CDR2 YSYEKL. CDR3: CASRRPGGEEKLFF. The CDR3 DNA reads as TGCGCCAGCAGACGGCCAGGGGGCGAAGAAAAACTGTTTTTT.

This clone was found once. This CDR3 is also generated by other DNA sequences in the sample. The rearrangement joins TRBV2 to TRBJ2-7; no clear D gene. CDR3 length equals 12 residues. V was pared by 0 bases and J by 4 bases, with 4 bases between. The germline V gene encodes CDR1 SNHLY and CDR2 FYNNEI. The CDR3: CASSEASYEQYF. The CDR3 coding sequence is TGTGCCAGCAGTGAAGCTTCGTACGAGCAGTACTTC.

This clone was found once. The chain links TRBV10-3 to TRBJ1-5; D gene unclear. The CDR3 has 15 residues. Germline CDR1 reads ENHRY; CDR2 reads SYGVKD. Trimming cost V 0 bases and J 6 bases, with 12 bases left between them. CDR3 in amino acids: CAISESEAWGQPQHF. The CDR3 nucleotides read TGTGCCATCAGTGAGTCGGAGGCTTGGGGTCAGCCCCAGCATTTT.

The rearrangement joins TRBV11-2 to TRBJ1-2; 8 bases fit TRBD1. This CDR3 region has 15 residues. Trimming removed 4 bases from V and 2 bases from J; junction bases left unmatched: 6. The germline gives CDR1 SGHAT, CDR2 FQNNGV. CDR3 DNA: TGTGCCAGCAGCTCCCTGACAGGGGCAAACTATGGCTACACCTTC. Translation: CASSSLTGANYGYTF.

The V gene is TRBV11-2, the J gene TRBJ2-7, with TRBD2 matching over 9 bases. CDR1 SGHAT and CDR2 FQNNGV come from the germline V gene. V dropped 4 bases and J dropped 1; count of bases not matched to a gene: 8. This CDR3 has 16 residues. The CDR3, as DNA: TGTGCCAGCAGCTATGAGCGGGGGGTTCTATCCTACGAGCAGTACTTC. This codes for CASSYERGVLSYEQYF.